The sample holds many counts of the clone carrying this T cell receptor beta chain. From RNA transcripts, TCR beta CDR3 regions were amplified. The HTBI set primed first-round TCR CDR3 RT-PCR. Each CDR3 protein is one row after TCRdb ran MiXCR on the multiplex PCR reads. Of around 700,000 distinct CDR3 sequences listed, roughly a third were seen once; the top ten hold roughly 30%. V shed 2 bases, J shed 9 bases, and the junction held 10 bases outside the gene matches. CDR1 and CDR2 (germline): MNHEY, SVGAGI. The length of the CDR3 is 14 residues. In patients aged 18 to 65, hyperthyroidism was newly diagnosed, with duration under 2 months. PBMCs were collected from an approximately 9.3 ml volume of fresh peripheral blood. This sample was included in a study of T cells in Graves' hyperthyroidism and ophthalmopathy.

The sample comprised blood. The genes are TRBV6-5 and TRBJ2-7; 7 bases align to TRBD2. The origin of this receptor is a woman aged 40 to 49 with Graves' hyperthyroidism. This chain's CDR3 is CASSYDRGVRGQYF. CDR3 in DNA: TGTGCCAGCAGTTACGACCGGGGGGTAAGAGGGCAGTACTTC.